A selection of T cell receptor beta chains follows, all from one sample in a study of prognosis after radiotherapy for stage I lung cancer. TCRdb re-called the multiplex PCR reads through MiXCR, storing one row per CDR3 protein. The sample carries 13,000 to 15,000 distinct CDR3 sequences, 50% recorded once. The source was PBMCs, collected before or after stereotactic body radiation therapy (not recorded which). These receptors all stem from a donor over 45 with non-small cell lung cancer. The CDR3 runs from the conserved cysteine through the conserved F or W. D genes are given only for firm matches. Clone size, where shown, is once, few, many, or a class for clones that have expanded.

j_call | v_call | d_call | clone_size | cdr3_nt | cdr3_aa
TRBJ1-6 | TRBV11-3 | NA | once | TGTGCCAGCAGCTACTACAGGGATGGGGGTTCACCCCTCCACTTT | CASSYYRDGGSPLHF
TRBJ1-2 | TRBV25-1 | NA | medium-sized | TGTGCCAGCAGTGCTCAGGTTGGAGGCTACACCTTC | CASSAQVGGYTF
TRBJ2-7 | TRBV4-1 | NA | many | TGCGCCAGCAGCCTCTCGACGAGGGGCCCCTACGAGCAGTACTTC | CASSLSTRGPYEQYF
TRBJ2-1 | TRBV11-2 | NA | NA | TGTGCCAGCAGCTTAGCGTGGTATGAGCAGTTCTTC | CASSLAWYEQFF
TRBJ2-1 | TRBV20-1 | TRBD2 | many | TGCAGTGCAGAGAGGTGGACTAGCGGGAGGAACTCCTACAATGAGCAGTTCTTC | CSAERWTSGRNSYNEQFF
TRBJ2-7 | TRBV6-1 | TRBD2 | medium-sized | TGTGCCAGCAGTACTACTAGCGGGGGGCCTTACGAGCAGTACTTC | CASSTTSGGPYEQYF
TRBJ2-1 | TRBV2 | NA | medium-sized | TGTGCCAGCAGTGTGTACAATGAGCAGTTCTTC | CASSVYNEQFF
TRBJ2-3 | TRBV6-1 | NA | medium-sized | TGTGCCAGCAGTGAAGTTCCGGGGACGAGCACAGATACGCAGTATTTT | CASSEVPGTSTDTQYF
TRBJ1-2 | TRBV27 | NA | medium-sized | TGTGCCAGCAGTTCCCTCCGGGACACCGCTCTCAGTGGCTACACCTTC | CASSSLRDTALSGYTF
TRBJ1-1 | TRBV7-2 | NA | many | TGTGCCAGCAGCTTAGAGCAGTTCACTGAAGCTTTCTTT | CASSLEQFTEAFF
TRBJ2-7 | TRBV6-1 | TRBD1 | many | TGTGCCAGCAGTGCGACAGGGGTCGGCGAGCAGTACTTC | CASSATGVGEQYF
TRBJ2-2 | TRBV9 | NA | medium-sized | TGTGCCAGCAGCGAGATGGACAAGATTTTCGCGAACACCGGGGAGCTGTTTTTT | CASSEMDKIFANTGELFF